The clone carrying this TCR delta chain was picked up a small number of times. TCRdb's entry gives the protein of a much larger clone, which mismatches this DNA's translation at residue 4, likely from a read error; the protein reported here is translated from the DNA. This sample is drawn from a study of gamma-delta chains in newborns, infants, children. For the study at large: Innate gammadelta T cells reportedly expand polyclonally right after birth, driven by microbial exposure, per the title.

Germline loops: CDR1 GEAIGNYY, CDR2 EKD. The CDR3 is 14 residues long. V lost 5 bases, J lost 8 bases, and 4 bases stayed unmatched. TCRdb re-called the reads with CATT. The top ten hold roughly 20% of the sample, which has around 3,700 delta-chain clones, 1.3% seen once. This receptor was identified in a child who was a newborn, infant or young child, either healthy, febrile or measles-vaccinated (not recorded which). The sample was blood. The V call is TRDV2, the J call TRDJ2, with TRDD3 matching over 13 bases. The CDR3 loop reads CACGVLGDTAQLFF. The CDR3 DNA follows: TGTGCCTGTGGCGTACTGGGGGATACGGCACAACTCTTCTTT.